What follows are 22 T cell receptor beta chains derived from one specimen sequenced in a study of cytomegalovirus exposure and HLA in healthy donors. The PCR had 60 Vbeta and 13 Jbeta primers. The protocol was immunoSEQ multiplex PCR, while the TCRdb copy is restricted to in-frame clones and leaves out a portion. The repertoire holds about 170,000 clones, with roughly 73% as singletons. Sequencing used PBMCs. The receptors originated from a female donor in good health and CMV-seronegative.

CDR3 loop: CASSRDRKYGYTF. In nucleotides, the CDR3 is TGTGCCAGCAGTCGGGACAGGAAGTATGGCTACACCTTC. The chain uses TRBV27 and TRBJ1-2, with 8 bases fitting TRBD1. After removal of 5 bases from V and 5 bases from J, the junction contained 4 bases not matched to a gene. Per the germline V gene, CDR1 is MNHEY and CDR2 is SMNVEV (reference sequence). The CDR3 is 13 residues long.

As DNA, the CDR3 is TGTGCTAGTGGTTTGGGTTTAAACCAAGAGACCCAGTACTTC. Protein: CASGLGLNQETQYF. The chain employs TRBV12-5 and TRBJ2-5; D unresolved. Trimming left V 1 base short and J 0 bases short, with 6 bases between. This CDR3 has 14 amino acids. Germline CDR1 and CDR2: LGHNT and FRNRAP.

CDR3 sequence reads: CSVESQGGDTQYF. CDR3 nucleotide sequence: TGCAGCGTTGAAAGCCAGGGGGGAGATACGCAGTATTTT. The rearrangement joins TRBV29-1 to TRBJ2-3, with a weak D call TRBD1 (7 bases). The CDR3 spans 13 residues. V lost 2 bases, J lost 5 bases, and 11 bases lay in between. The V gene's germline CDR1 is SQVTM and CDR2 ANQGSEA.

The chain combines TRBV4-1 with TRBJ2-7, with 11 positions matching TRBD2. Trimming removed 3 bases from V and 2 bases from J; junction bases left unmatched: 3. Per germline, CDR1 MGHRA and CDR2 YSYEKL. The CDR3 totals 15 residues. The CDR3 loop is CASSHIAGGAYEQYF. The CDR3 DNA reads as TGCGCCAGCAGCCATATAGCGGGAGGGGCCTACGAGCAGTACTTC.

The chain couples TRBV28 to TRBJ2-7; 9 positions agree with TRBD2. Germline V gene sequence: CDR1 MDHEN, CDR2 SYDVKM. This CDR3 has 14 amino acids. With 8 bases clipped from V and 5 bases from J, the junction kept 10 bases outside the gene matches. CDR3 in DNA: TGTGCCAGCGTTTCCGCGGGAGGGAGCCACGAGCAGTACTTC. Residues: CASVSAGGSHEQYF.

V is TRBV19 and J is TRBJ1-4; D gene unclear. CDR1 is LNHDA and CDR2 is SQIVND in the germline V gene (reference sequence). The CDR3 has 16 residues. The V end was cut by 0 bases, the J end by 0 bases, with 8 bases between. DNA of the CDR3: TGTGCCAGTAGTATAGACCGGGAAGCAACTAATGAAAAACTGTTTTTT. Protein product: CASSIDREATNEKLFF.

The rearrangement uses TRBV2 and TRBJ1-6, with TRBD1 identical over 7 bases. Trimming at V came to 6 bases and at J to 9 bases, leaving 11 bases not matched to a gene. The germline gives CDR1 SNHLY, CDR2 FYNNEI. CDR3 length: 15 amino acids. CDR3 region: CASSGTDLTLSPLHF. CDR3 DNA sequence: TGTGCCAGCAGCGGGACAGATTTAACCCTTTCACCCCTCCACTTT.

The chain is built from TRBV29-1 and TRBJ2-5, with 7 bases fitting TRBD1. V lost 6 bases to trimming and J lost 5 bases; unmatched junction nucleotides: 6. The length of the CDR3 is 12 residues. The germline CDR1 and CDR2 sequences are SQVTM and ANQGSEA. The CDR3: CSVKGAGETQYF. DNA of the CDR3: TGCAGCGTCAAGGGGGCGGGTGAGACCCAGTACTTC. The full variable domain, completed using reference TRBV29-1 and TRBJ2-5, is SAVISQKPSRDICQRGTSLTIQCQVDSQVTMMFWYRQQPGQSLTLIATANQGSEATYESGFVIDKFPISRPNLTFSTLTVSNMSPEDSSIYLCSVKGAGETQYFGPGTRLLVL.

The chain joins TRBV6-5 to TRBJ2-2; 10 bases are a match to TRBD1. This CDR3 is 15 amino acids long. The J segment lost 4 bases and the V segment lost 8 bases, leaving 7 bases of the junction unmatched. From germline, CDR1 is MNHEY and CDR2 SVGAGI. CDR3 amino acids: CASENRDRGTGELFF. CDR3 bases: TGTGCCAGCGAAAACCGGGACAGGGGCACCGGGGAGCTGTTTTTT.

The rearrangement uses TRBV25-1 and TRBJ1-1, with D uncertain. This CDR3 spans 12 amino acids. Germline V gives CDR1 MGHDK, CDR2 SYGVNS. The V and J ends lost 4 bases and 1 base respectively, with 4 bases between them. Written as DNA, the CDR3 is TGTGCCAGCAGTGGACAGAACACTGAAGCTTTCTTT. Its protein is CASSGQNTEAFF.

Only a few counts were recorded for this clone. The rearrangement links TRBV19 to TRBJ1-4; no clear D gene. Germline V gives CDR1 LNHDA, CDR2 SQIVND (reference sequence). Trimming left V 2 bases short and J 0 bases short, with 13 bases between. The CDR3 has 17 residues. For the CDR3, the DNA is TGTGCCAGTAGTATAATCAACAGCCTTGCAACTAATGAAAAACTGTTTTTT. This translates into CASSIINSLATNEKLFF.

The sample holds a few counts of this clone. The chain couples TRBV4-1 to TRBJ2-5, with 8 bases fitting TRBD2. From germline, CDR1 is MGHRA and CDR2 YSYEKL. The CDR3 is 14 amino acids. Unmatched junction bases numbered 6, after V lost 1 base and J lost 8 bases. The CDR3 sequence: CASSQAAGALTQYF. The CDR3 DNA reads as TGCGCCAGCAGCCAAGCAGCGGGGGCCCTAACCCAGTACTTC.

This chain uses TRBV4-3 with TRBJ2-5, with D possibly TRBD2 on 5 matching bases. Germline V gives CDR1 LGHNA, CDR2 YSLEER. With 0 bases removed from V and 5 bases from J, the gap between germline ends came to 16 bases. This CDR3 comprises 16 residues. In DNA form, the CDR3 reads TGCGCCAGCAGCCAAGAGGCGCGGGCCCTCGGGGAGACCCAGTACTTC. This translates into CASSQEARALGETQYF.

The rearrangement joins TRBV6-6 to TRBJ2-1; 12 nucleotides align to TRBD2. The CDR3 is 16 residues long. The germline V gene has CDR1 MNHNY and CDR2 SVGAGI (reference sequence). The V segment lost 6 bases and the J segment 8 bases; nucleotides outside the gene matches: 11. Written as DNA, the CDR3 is TGTGCCAGCAGCCCCCAGACTAGCGGGAGTCGGGATGAGCAGTTCTTC. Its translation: CASSPQTSGSRDEQFF.

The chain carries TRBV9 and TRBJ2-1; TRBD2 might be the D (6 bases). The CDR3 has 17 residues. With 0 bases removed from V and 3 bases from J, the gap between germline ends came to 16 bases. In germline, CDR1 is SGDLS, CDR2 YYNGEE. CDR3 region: CASSVAGGSVLYNEQFF. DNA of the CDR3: TGTGCCAGCAGCGTAGCCGGGGGTTCTGTTCTCTACAATGAGCAGTTCTTC. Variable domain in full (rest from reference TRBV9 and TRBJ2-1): DSGVTQTPKHLITATGQRVTLRCSPRSGDLSVYWYQQSLDQGLQFLIQYYNGEERAKGNILERFSAQQFPDLHSELNLSSLELGDSALYFCASSVAGGSVLYNEQFFGPGTRLTVL.

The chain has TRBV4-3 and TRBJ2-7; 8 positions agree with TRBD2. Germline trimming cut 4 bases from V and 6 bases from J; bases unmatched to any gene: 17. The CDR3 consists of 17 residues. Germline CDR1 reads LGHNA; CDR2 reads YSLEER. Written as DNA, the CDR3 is TGCGCCAGCAGCCCTCTAGACCTGGCGGGGGGCCATCGCGAGCAGTACTTC. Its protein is CASSPLDLAGGHREQYF.

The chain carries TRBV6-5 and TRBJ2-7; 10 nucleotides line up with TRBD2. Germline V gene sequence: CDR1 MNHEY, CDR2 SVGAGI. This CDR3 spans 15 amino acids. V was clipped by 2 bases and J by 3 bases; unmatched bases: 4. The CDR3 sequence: CASSYRTSGNYEQYF. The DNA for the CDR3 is TGTGCCAGCAGTTACCGGACTAGCGGTAACTACGAGCAGTACTTC.

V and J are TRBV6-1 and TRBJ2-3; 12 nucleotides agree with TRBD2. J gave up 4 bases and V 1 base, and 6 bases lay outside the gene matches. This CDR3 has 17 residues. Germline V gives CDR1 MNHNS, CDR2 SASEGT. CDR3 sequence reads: CASSEDGLAGIADTQYF. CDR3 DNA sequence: TGTGCCAGCAGTGAAGATGGACTAGCGGGGATCGCAGATACGCAGTATTTT.

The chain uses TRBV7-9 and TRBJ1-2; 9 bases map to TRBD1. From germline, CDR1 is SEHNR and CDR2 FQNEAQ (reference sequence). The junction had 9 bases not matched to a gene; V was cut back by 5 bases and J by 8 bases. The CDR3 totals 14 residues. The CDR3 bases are TGTGCCAGCAGCCTACTAGACAGGGGGGGCGGCTACACCTTC. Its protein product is CASSLLDRGGGYTF.

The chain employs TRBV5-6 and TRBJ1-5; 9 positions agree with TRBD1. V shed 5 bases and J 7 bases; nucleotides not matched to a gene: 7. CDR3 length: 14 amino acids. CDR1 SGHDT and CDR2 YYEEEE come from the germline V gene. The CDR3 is CASSSDRGWQPQHF. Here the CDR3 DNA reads TGTGCCAGCAGTTCAGACAGGGGGTGGCAGCCCCAGCATTTT.

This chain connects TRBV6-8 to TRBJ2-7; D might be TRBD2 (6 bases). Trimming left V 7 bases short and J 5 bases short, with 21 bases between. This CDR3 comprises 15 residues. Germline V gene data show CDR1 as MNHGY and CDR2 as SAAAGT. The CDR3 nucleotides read TGTGCCAGCAACCCCGGGTGGGGGGATCCCCACGAGCAGTACTTC. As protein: CASNPGWGDPHEQYF.

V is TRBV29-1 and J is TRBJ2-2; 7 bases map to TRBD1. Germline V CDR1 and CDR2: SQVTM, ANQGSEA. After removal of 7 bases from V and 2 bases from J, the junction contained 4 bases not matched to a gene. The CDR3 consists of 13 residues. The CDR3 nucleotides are TGCAGCGGCCGGGACAGCAACACCGGGGAGCTGTTTTTT. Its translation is CSGRDSNTGELFF.